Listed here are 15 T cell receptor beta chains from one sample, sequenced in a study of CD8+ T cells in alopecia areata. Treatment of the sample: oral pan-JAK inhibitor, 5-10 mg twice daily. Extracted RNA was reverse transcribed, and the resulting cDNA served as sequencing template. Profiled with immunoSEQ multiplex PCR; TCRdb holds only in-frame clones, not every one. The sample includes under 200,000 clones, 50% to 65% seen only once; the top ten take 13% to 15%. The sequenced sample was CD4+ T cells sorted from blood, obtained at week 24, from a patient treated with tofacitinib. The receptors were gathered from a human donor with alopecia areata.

In nucleotides, the CDR3 is TGTGCCAGCAGCTTGAACGGCAGGAGGGGAGGCTACACCTTC. This sequence encodes CASSLNGRRGGYTF. The chain joins TRBV5-6 to TRBJ1-2; D is possibly TRBD1 (5 bases). The V end lost 1 base, the J end lost 8 bases, and 15 bases lay between the germline ends. This CDR3 is built from 14 residues. Per the germline V gene, CDR1 is SGHDT and CDR2 is YYEEEE. Supplemented by reference TRBV5-6 and TRBJ1-2, the full variable domain reads DAGVTQSPTHLIKTRGQQVTLRCSPKSGHDTVSWYQQALGQGPQFIFQYYEEEERQRGNFPDRFSGHQFPNYSSELNVNALLLGDSALYLCASSLNGRRGGYTFGSGTRLTVV.

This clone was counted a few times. CDR3 in DNA: TGTGCCAGCTCGCCAGAAGGTGAGCAGTTCTTC. It translates to CASSPEGEQFF. This chain joins TRBV18 and TRBJ2-1, with D hard to call. The CDR3 sequence is 11 residues long. In germline, CDR1 is KGHSH, CDR2 LQKENI. Trimming cost V 6 bases and J 9 bases, with 9 bases left between them.

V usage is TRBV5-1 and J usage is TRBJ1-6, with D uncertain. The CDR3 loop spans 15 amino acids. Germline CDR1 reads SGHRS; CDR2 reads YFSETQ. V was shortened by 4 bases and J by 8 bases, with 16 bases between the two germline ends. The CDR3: CASSRGGGDDSPLHF. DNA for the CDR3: TGCGCCAGCAGCCGGGGAGGAGGAGATGATTCACCCCTCCACTTT.

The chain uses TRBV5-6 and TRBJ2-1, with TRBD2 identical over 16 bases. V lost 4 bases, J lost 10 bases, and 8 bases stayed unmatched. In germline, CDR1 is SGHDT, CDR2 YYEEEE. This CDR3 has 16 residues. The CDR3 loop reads CASSPGTSGGGREQFF. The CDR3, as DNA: TGTGCCAGCAGCCCCGGGACTAGCGGGGGGGGAAGGGAGCAGTTCTTC.

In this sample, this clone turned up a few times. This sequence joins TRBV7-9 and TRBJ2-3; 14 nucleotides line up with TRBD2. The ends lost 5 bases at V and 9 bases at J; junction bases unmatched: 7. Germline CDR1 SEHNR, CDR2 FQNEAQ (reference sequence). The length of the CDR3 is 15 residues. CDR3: CASSPTSGGVETQYF. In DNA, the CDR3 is TGTGCCAGCAGCCCGACTAGCGGGGGGGTCGAAACGCAGTATTTT.

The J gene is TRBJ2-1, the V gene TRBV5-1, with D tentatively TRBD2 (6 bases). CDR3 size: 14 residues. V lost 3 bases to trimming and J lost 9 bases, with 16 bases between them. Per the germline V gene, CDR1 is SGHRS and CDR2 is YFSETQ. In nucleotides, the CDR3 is TGCGCCAGCAGCTCTGAGGCGGGGCTCCGTGAGCAGTTCTTC. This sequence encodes CASSSEAGLREQFF.

The CDR3 DNA follows: TGCGCCAGCAGCCAAAGGGGGGAAAAACTGTTTTTT. Translating it yields CASSQRGEKLFF. The V call is TRBV5-1, the J call TRBJ1-4, with D maybe TRBD1 (6 bases). Germline V CDR1 and CDR2: SGHRS, YFSETQ. V was shortened by 4 bases and J by 8 bases, with 9 bases between the two germline ends. The CDR3 runs 12 residues. The full variable domain, with the rest looked up from reference TRBV5-1 and TRBJ1-4, is KAGVTQTPRYLIKTRGQQVTLSCSPISGHRSVSWYQQTPGQGLQFLFEYFSETQRNKGNFPGRFSGRQFSNSRSEMNVSTLELGDSALYLCASSQRGEKLFFGSGTQLSVL.

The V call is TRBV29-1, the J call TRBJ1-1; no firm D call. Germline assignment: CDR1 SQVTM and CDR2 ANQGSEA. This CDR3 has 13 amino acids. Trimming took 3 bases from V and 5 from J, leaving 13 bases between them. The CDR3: CSVDWVSPTEAFF. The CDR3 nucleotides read TGCAGCGTTGATTGGGTCTCCCCTACTGAAGCTTTCTTT.

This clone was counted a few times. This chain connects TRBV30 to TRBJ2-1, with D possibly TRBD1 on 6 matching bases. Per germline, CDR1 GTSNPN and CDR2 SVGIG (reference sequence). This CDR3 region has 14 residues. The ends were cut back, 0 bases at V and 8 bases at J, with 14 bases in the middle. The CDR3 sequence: CAWSVRGGLDEQFF. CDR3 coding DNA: TGTGCCTGGAGTGTCAGGGGCGGTTTGGATGAGCAGTTCTTC.

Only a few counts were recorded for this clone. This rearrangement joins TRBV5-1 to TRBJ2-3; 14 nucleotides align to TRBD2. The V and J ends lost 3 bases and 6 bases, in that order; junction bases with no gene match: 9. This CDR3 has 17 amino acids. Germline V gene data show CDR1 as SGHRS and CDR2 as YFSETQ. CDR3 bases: TGCGCCAGCAGCTCTCGAGGACTAGCGGGGGGAATGGATACGCAGTATTTT. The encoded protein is CASSSRGLAGGMDTQYF.

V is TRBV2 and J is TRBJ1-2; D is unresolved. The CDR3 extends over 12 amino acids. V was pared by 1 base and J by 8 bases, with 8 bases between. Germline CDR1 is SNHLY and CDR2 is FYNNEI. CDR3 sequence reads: CASSEGASGYTF. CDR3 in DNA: TGTGCCAGCAGTGAAGGAGCCAGCGGCTACACCTTC.

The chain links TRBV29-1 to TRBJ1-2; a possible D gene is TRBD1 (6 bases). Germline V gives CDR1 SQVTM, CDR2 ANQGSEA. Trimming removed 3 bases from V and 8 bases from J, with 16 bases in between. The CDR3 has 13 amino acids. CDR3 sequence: CSVDSGGAVGYTF. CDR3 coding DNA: TGCAGCGTTGATTCTGGGGGGGCGGTCGGCTACACCTTC.

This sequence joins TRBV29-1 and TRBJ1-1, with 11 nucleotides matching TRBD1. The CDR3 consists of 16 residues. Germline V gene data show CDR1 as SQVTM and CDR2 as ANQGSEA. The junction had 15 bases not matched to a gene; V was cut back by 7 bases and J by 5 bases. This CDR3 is CSADERPGTGGTEAFF. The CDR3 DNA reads TGCAGCGCGGACGAGCGACCCGGGACAGGGGGAACTGAAGCTTTCTTT.

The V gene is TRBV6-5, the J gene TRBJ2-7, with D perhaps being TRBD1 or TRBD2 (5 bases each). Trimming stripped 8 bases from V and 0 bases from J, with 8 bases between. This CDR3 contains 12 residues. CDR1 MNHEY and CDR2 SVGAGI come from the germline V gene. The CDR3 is CASWDPSYEQYF. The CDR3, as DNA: TGTGCCAGCTGGGACCCCTCCTACGAGCAGTACTTC.

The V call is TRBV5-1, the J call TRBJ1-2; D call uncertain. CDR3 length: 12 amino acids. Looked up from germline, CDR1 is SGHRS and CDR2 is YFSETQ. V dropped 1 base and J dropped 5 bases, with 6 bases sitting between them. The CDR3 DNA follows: TGCGCCAGCAGCTTGACCGAATATGGCTACACCTTC. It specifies CASSLTEYGYTF.